This entry describes one T cell receptor (beta chain). Its target is not known. The sample holds other DNA sequences that translate to the same CDR3. These data originate in a study of shared clonotypes between healthy human individuals. General study findings and limits: Some naive CD4 clonotypes, around 5%, turned up in common across several donors.

Trimming cost V 1 base and J 0 bases, with 10 bases left between them. The CDR3 runs 15 residues. Germline CDR1 SGHVS, CDR2 FNYEAQ. The material for each subset, its genomic DNA, was split evenly across several immunoSEQ plates. Repertoires were generated with immunoSEQ multiplex PCR, while TCRdb's copy carries only in-frame clones and drops some. The sample consists of about 2 million clones, around 96% of them appearing once. CD45RO negativity and positive selection for CCR7 defined naive CD8 cells, a population that excluded terminally differentiated effector memory CD45RA+ cells. Donors were healthy HIV-negative adults without recent acute infections or vaccinations.

The chain recombines TRBV7-6 with TRBJ2-7, with D possibly being TRBD2 (5 bases). This receptor was taken from a young man in good health. Source material: naive CD8+ T cells sorted from blood. The CDR3 loop is CASSLGTQSSYEQYF. The DNA of the CDR3 is TGTGCCAGCAGCTTAGGGACTCAGAGCTCCTACGAGCAGTACTTC. The complete variable domain, with remaining parts taken from reference TRBV7-6 and TRBJ2-7, reads GAGVSQSPRYKVTKRGQDVALRCDPISGHVSLYWYRQALGQGPEFLTYFNYEAQQDKSGLPNDRFSAERPEGSISTLTIQRTEQRDSAMYRCASSLGTQSSYEQYFGPGTRLTVT.